Listed below are T cell receptor beta chains from one sample, sequenced in a study of T cell responses to AZD1222 COVID-19 vaccine. The data were produced by immunoSEQ multiplex PCR, yet TCRdb's version contains in-frame clones alone and is incomplete. The sample records about 73,000 clones, approximately 88% being singletons. This specimen consisted of peripheral blood, obtained on day 0 of AZD1222 vaccination. The source of these receptors is an adult in good health. Each CDR3 is given with its conserved first and last residue. D genes are given only for firm matches. Size values are once, few and many counts, or a class for expanded clones, and some rows have none.

- | TRBJ1-3 | TRBV5-6 | TRBD1 | CASSSGTGGGNTIYF | TGTGCCAGCAGCTCTGGGACAGGGGGCGGAAACACCATATATTTT
few | TRBJ1-1 | TRBV4-2 | TRBD1 | CASKMGQTNTEAFF | TGTGCCAGCAAGATGGGACAGACGAACACTGAAGCTTTCTTT
- | TRBJ1-1 | TRBV3-1/TRBV3-2 | - | CASSRLAGANTEAFF | TGTGCCAGCAGCCGGTTGGCAGGGGCGAACACTGAAGCTTTCTTT
- | TRBJ2-2 | TRBV7-9 | - | CASSLGWAGSNTGELFF | TGTGCCAGCAGCTTAGGTTGGGCGGGTTCGAACACCGGGGAGCTGTTTTTT
- | TRBJ1-1 | TRBV10-3 | - | CALSQGVITEAFF | TGTGCCCTGAGTCAAGGGGTAATCACTGAAGCTTTCTTT
- | TRBJ1-5 | TRBV28 | - | CASSLMESNQPQHF | TGTGCCAGCAGCCTCATGGAGTCCAATCAGCCCCAGCATTTT
- | TRBJ1-5 | TRBV6-1 | - | CASSERGRGNQPQHF | TGTGCCAGCAGTGAACGAGGACGCGGCAATCAGCCCCAGCATTTT
- | TRBJ1-6 | TRBV6-5 | TRBD1 | CASSSGTGDNSPLHF | TGTGCCAGCAGTTCCGGGACAGGGGATAATTCACCCCTCCACTTT
- | TRBJ2-5 | TRBV19 | TRBD2 | CASSMGLAKGTQYF | TGTGCCAGTAGTATGGGACTAGCTAAGGGGACCCAGTACTTC
- | TRBJ2-1 | TRBV5-1 | TRBD2 | CASRPPSGGYNEQFF | TGCGCCAGCAGACCCCCTAGCGGGGGCTACAATGAGCAGTTCTTC
- | TRBJ2-3 | TRBV19 | TRBD1 | CASGQADTQYF | TGTGCCAGTGGACAGGCAGATACGCAGTATTTT
once | TRBJ2-1 | TRBV19 | TRBD2 | CASSPLSGSSYNEQFF | TGTGCCAGTAGCCCCCTTAGCGGGAGCTCCTACAATGAGCAGTTCTTC
- | TRBJ1-2 | TRBV6-5 | - | CASSYSSRGGNGYTF | TGTGCCAGCAGTTACTCGTCTAGGGGAGGGAATGGCTACACCTTC
- | TRBJ2-7 | TRBV2 | TRBD1 | CASRANRGEQYF | TGTGCCAGCAGGGCCAACAGGGGCGAGCAGTACTTC
- | TRBJ2-5 | TRBV19 | - | CASSRAGETQYF | TGTGCCAGTAGTCGAGCGGGAGAGACCCAGTACTTC
- | TRBJ1-6 | TRBV5-6 | - | CASSLEGTNSPLHF | TGTGCCAGCAGCTTGGAGGGGACGAATTCACCCCTCCACTTT
- | TRBJ1-1 | TRBV5-1 | - | CASSFGQTTEAFF | TGCGCCAGCAGCTTCGGACAGACCACTGAAGCTTTCTTT
- | TRBJ1-2 | TRBV6-5 | - | CASKPALANYGYTF | TGTGCCAGCAAACCCGCCTTAGCTAACTATGGCTACACCTTC
- | TRBJ1-6 | TRBV24-1 | - | CATSDLRHRAHSYNSPLHF | TGTGCCACCAGTGATTTGCGCCACAGGGCACACTCCTATAATTCACCCCTCCACTTT
- | TRBJ2-2 | TRBV5-1 | - | CASSLDGGTGELFF | TGCGCCAGCAGCTTGGACGGGGGAACCGGGGAGCTGTTTTTT
- | TRBJ2-1 | TRBV30 | - | CAWSPPRVPGQFF | TGTGCCTGGAGTCCTCCAAGGGTGCCCGGGCAGTTCTTC
- | TRBJ1-3 | TRBV4-2 | - | CASSQGAIPGEGGNTIYF | TGTGCCAGCAGCCAAGGGGCCATTCCGGGGGAGGGTGGAAACACCATATATTTT
- | TRBJ1-6 | TRBV19 | - | CARKSGTVFRASPLHF | TGTGCCAGGAAATCCGGGACGGTTTTTCGAGCTTCACCCCTCCACTTT
- | TRBJ2-7 | TRBV15 | TRBD1 | CATSPLNRGSGLEQYF | TGTGCCACCAGCCCATTGAACAGGGGGTCCGGTTTAGAGCAGTACTTC
- | TRBJ2-7 | TRBV27 | - | CASSLGLGYEQYF | TGTGCCAGCAGTTTAGGCCTAGGGTACGAGCAGTACTTC
- | TRBJ2-7 | TRBV3-1/TRBV3-2 | - | CASSQSSYEQYF | TGTGCCAGCAGCCAATCCTCCTACGAGCAGTACTTC
- | TRBJ2-5 | TRBV18 | - | CASSPPGLATQYF | TGTGCCAGCTCACCCCCGGGACTCGCAACCCAGTACTTC
once | TRBJ2-7 | TRBV18 | - | CASSLGTGSPYEQYF | TGTGCCAGCTCACTCGGAACAGGGAGCCCCTACGAGCAGTACTTC
- | TRBJ2-1 | TRBV9 | TRBD1 | CASSVGWGQGLNEQFF | TGTGCCAGCAGCGTAGGATGGGGACAGGGCCTGAATGAGCAGTTCTTC
- | TRBJ1-3 | TRBV5-1 | - | CASNPGTGNTIYF | TGCGCCAGCAATCCGGGGACTGGAAACACCATATATTTT
- | TRBJ2-3 | TRBV6-7 | TRBD2 | CASSYRSGRLADTQYF | TGTGCCAGCAGTTACCGTAGCGGGAGGTTGGCAGATACGCAGTATTTT
- | TRBJ2-3 | TRBV11-3 | TRBD1 | CASSSRQGGSADTQYF | TGTGCCAGCAGCTCCCGACAGGGTGGTTCGGCAGATACGCAGTATTTT
- | TRBJ2-1 | TRBV19 | - | CATYHGQEQFF | TGTGCCACGTACCACGGACAGGAGCAGTTCTTC
- | TRBJ1-5 | TRBV5-5 | - | CASSLAGVGSNQPQHF | TGTGCCAGCAGCTTGGCGGGGGTAGGTAGCAATCAGCCCCAGCATTTT
- | TRBJ1-6 | TRBV7-9 | TRBD1 | CASSRDRGPDYNSPLHF | TGTGCCAGCAGCCGGGACAGGGGGCCCGATTATAATTCACCCCTCCACTTT
- | TRBJ2-5 | TRBV3-1/TRBV3-2 | - | CASSPDSLGETQYF | TGTGCCAGCAGTCCGGACAGCCTTGGGGAGACCCAGTACTTC
once | TRBJ1-6 | TRBV6-5 | TRBD1 | CASTTGKDSPLHF | TGTGCCAGCACGACAGGGAAGGATTCACCCCTCCACTTT
- | TRBJ2-7 | TRBV5-5 | - | CASSWRAWASEQYF | TGTGCCAGCAGCTGGCGTGCGTGGGCATCCGAGCAGTACTTC
- | TRBJ1-5 | TRBV27 | - | CASSLYGSNQPQHF | TGTGCCAGCAGTTTATACGGTAGCAATCAGCCCCAGCATTTT
- | TRBJ2-7 | TRBV28 | TRBD1 | CASSPTGALDEQYF | TGTGCCAGCAGCCCTACAGGGGCTCTCGACGAGCAGTACTTC
- | TRBJ2-7 | TRBV6-2/TRBV6-3 | - | CASSTPVGYEQYF | TGTGCCAGCAGCACCCCCGTGGGTTACGAGCAGTACTTC
- | TRBJ1-1 | TRBV5-1 | - | CASSFERNTEAFF | TGCGCCAGCAGCTTCGAGCGGAACACTGAAGCTTTCTTT
once | TRBJ1-2 | TRBV12-3/TRBV12-4 | - | CASTQTGRGYTF | TGTGCCAGCACTCAGACAGGACGTGGCTACACCTTC
- | TRBJ2-5 | TRBV5-1 | - | CASSLGSGERETQYF | TGCGCCAGCAGCTTGGGTAGCGGCGAGCGCGAGACCCAGTACTTC
- | TRBJ2-4 | TRBV7-2 | - | CASSPLWGKNIQYF | TGTGCCAGCAGCCCACTCTGGGGTAAAAACATTCAGTACTTC
- | TRBJ1-2 | TRBV5-4 | - | CASSLTTTSTYGYTF | TGTGCCAGCAGCCTTACCACGACATCCACGTATGGCTACACCTTC
- | TRBJ2-3 | TRBV30 | - | CAWSVGVPDTQYF | TGTGCCTGGAGCGTTGGGGTCCCAGATACGCAGTATTTT
- | TRBJ2-1 | TRBV9 | TRBD1 | CASSPWDRVDEQFF | TGTGCCAGCAGCCCATGGGACAGGGTGGACGAGCAGTTCTTC
- | TRBJ2-6 | TRBV5-1 | - | CASRVQLSGANVLTF | TGCGCCAGCAGGGTACAGCTCTCTGGGGCCAACGTCCTGACTTTC
few | TRBJ1-1 | TRBV4-2 | TRBD1 | CASSPGQGRMNTEAFF | TGTGCCAGCAGCCCGGGACAGGGAAGAATGAACACTGAAGCTTTCTTT
- | TRBJ2-3 | TRBV6-5 | - | CASSRGTSTDTQYF | TGTGCCAGCAGTCGCGGGACTAGCACAGATACGCAGTATTTT
- | TRBJ1-5 | TRBV11-3 | TRBD1 | CASSLDTWWTGLVQPQHF | TGTGCCAGCAGCTTAGATACGTGGTGGACAGGTTTGGTTCAGCCCCAGCATTTT
- | TRBJ1-1 | TRBV3-1/TRBV3-2 | - | CASSQGTLGVENTEAFF | TGTGCCAGCAGCCAAGGGACCCTGGGGGTGGAGAACACTGAAGCTTTCTTT